A single sample is the source of the 27 T cell receptor beta chains below, sequenced in a study of pediatric ulcerative colitis. Sequenced by immunoSEQ multiplex PCR; TCRdb stores in-frame clones only, minus some. Of around 36,000 clones in the sample, about 81% were seen once. Rectal tissue came from one to two pinch biopsies taken at colonoscopy. Input material: gut tissue. Receptors originate from a boy younger than 18 with mild ulcerative colitis.

The CDR3 loop reads CASTVRNTEAFF. CDR3 bases: TGTGCCAGCACTGTCAGAAACACTGAAGCTTTCTTT. The rearrangement joins TRBV6-1 to TRBJ1-1; unclear D gene. Trimming took off 7 bases at V and 2 bases at J, with 8 bases between the two ends. The CDR3 covers 12 residues. Germline V CDR1 and CDR2: MNHNS, SASEGT.

The V call is TRBV5-8, the J call TRBJ1-2; possibly TRBD1 for D (6 bases). With 2 bases removed from V and 4 bases from J, the gap between germline ends came to 6 bases. The CDR3 length is 12 residues. CDR1 SGHTS and CDR2 YDEGEE come from the germline V gene. The CDR3 here is CASSLQGYGYTF. The CDR3 nucleotides read TGTGCCAGCAGCTTACAGGGCTATGGCTACACCTTC.

This chain connects TRBV18 to TRBJ1-6; no firm D call. The CDR3 is 13 amino acids. Trimming took off 4 bases at V and 2 bases at J, with 3 bases between the two ends. Germline loops: CDR1 KGHSH, CDR2 LQKENI. Here the CDR3 DNA reads TGTGCCAGCTCACGAACCTATAATTCACCCCTCCACTTT. Translated, it gives CASSRTYNSPLHF.

The rearrangement joins TRBV6-1 to TRBJ2-3; D uncertain. Germline loops: CDR1 MNHNS, CDR2 SASEGT. CDR3 length: 15 amino acids. V gave up 3 bases and J gave up 2 bases, with 12 bases separating them. The CDR3 region has the DNA TGTGCCAGCAGTGACCTTAGATTGGACACAGATACGCAGTATTTT. Its protein product is CASSDLRLDTDTQYF.

In this sample, this clone turned up a few times. The chain recombines TRBV2 with TRBJ1-6, with D hard to call. CDR3 length: 12 residues. V was trimmed by 6 bases and J by 8 bases, leaving 8 bases between them. Germline V gene lookup returns CDR1 SNHLY and CDR2 FYNNEI. The CDR3 region has the DNA TGTGCCAGCAGGAGAGGGTATTCACCCCTCCACTTT. Translated, it gives CASRRGYSPLHF.

The V and J genes are TRBV18 and TRBJ1-1, with a possible D match to TRBD1 (6 bases). The germline V and J ends were trimmed by 3 bases and 0 bases, with 8 bases remaining between them. This CDR3 region has 14 residues. Germline V gives CDR1 KGHSH, CDR2 LQKENI. CDR3 sequence: CASSPQGMNTEAFF. The CDR3 nucleotides read TGTGCCAGCTCACCCCAGGGGATGAACACTGAAGCTTTCTTT.

This clone appeared once. The chain has TRBV16 and TRBJ2-7, with TRBD2 matching over 7 bases. Per germline, CDR1 KGHSY and CDR2 FQNENV. The junction had 4 bases not matched to a gene; V was cut back by 0 bases and J by 5 bases. CDR3 size: 14 residues. CDR3 nucleotides: TGTGCCAGCAGCCAATCGGGGGGGAGCAACGAGCAGTACTTC. Its protein product is CASSQSGGSNEQYF.

The genes are TRBV29-1 and TRBJ2-1, with D perhaps TRBD1 (5 bases). The germline gives CDR1 SQVTM, CDR2 ANQGSEA. V was shortened by 6 bases and J by 0 bases, with 12 bases between the two germline ends. This CDR3 is built from 14 residues. CDR3 in DNA: TGCAGCGTCTTCCCAGACAGCTCCTACAATGAGCAGTTCTTC. This codes for CSVFPDSSYNEQFF.

V is TRBV2 and J is TRBJ1-1; 7 positions agree with TRBD1. CDR1 and CDR2 (germline): SNHLY, FYNNEI. V shed 6 bases and J 1 base; nucleotides not matched to a gene: 14. The length of the CDR3 is 17 residues. This CDR3 reads CASRDINRGFGNTEAFF. The CDR3 region has the DNA TGTGCCAGCAGAGACATTAACAGGGGATTTGGGAACACTGAAGCTTTCTTT.

The chain links TRBV2 to TRBJ1-6; D gene ambiguous. There are 15 residues in the CDR3. Deletions cut 5 bases from V and 4 bases from J, with 12 bases between. The germline CDR1 and CDR2 sequences are SNHLY and FYNNEI. CDR3 coding DNA: TGTGCCAGCAGTTCAATAACAGTTTATAATTCACCCCTCCACTTT. As protein: CASSSITVYNSPLHF.

The chain couples TRBV2 to TRBJ2-3; possibly TRBD2 for D (7 bases). The CDR3 loop spans 13 amino acids. CDR1 is SNHLY, CDR2 FYNNEI, per germline. V dropped 7 bases and J dropped 1 base, with 9 bases sitting between them. The CDR3: CASIGGGTDTQYF. The CDR3 DNA is TGTGCCAGCATAGGGGGGGGCACAGATACGCAGTATTTT.

The rearrangement links TRBV5-1 to TRBJ2-1, with 11 bases matching TRBD2. Looked up from germline, CDR1 is SGHRS and CDR2 is YFSETQ. This CDR3 region has 16 residues. The J segment lost 9 bases and the V segment lost 4 bases, leaving 12 bases of the junction unmatched. The CDR3 is CASSRKTSGVKGEQFF. CDR3 coding DNA: TGCGCCAGCAGCCGTAAGACTAGCGGGGTGAAAGGTGAGCAGTTCTTC.

This clone was counted between two and nine times. The chain has TRBV6-9 and TRBJ1-5; D is perhaps TRBD1 (6 bases). Germline CDR1 MNHGY, CDR2 SVAAGI. The CDR3 length is 11 residues. V gave up 9 bases and J gave up 3 bases, with 6 bases separating them. The CDR3 DNA reads TGTGCCAGGGGGGCCAATCAGCCCCAGCATTTT. Translated: CARGANQPQHF.

This clone was seen only a few times. This sequence joins TRBV7-2 and TRBJ2-7; a weak D match, TRBD1 (5 bases). The CDR3 covers 14 residues. V was shortened by 7 bases and J by 3 bases, with 16 bases between the two germline ends. Germline lookup yields CDR1 SGHTA and CDR2 FQGNSA. CDR3 sequence: CASTSRVGHYEQYF. CDR3 in DNA: TGTGCCAGCACCTCACGCGTCGGACACTACGAGCAGTACTTC.

In its sample, this clone was seen once. The V and J genes are TRBV10-3 and TRBJ2-7; D unresolved. V was trimmed by 9 bases and J by 1 base, leaving 10 bases between them. The germline CDR1 and CDR2 sequences are ENHRY and SYGVKD. There are 12 residues in the CDR3. The chain's CDR3 is CAIGHASYEQYF. The CDR3 coding sequence is TGTGCCATAGGCCACGCTTCCTACGAGCAGTACTTC.

The chain carries TRBV7-8 and TRBJ2-5, with 12 nucleotides matching TRBD1. The length of the CDR3 is 15 residues. Germline V gene data show CDR1 as SGHVS and CDR2 as FQNEAQ. V shed 5 bases and J 5 bases; nucleotides not matched to a gene: 6. The CDR3 is CASSRDRGRLETQYF. CDR3 in DNA: TGTGCCAGCAGCCGGGACAGGGGGCGCTTGGAGACCCAGTACTTC.

V usage is TRBV18 and J usage is TRBJ1-1; D gene unclear. V dropped 0 bases and J dropped 5 bases, with 13 bases sitting between them. The V gene's germline CDR1 is KGHSH and CDR2 LQKENI. The CDR3 extends over 15 amino acids. This chain's CDR3 is CASSPPTGLGTEAFF. The CDR3 DNA is TGTGCCAGCTCACCACCGACGGGATTAGGAACTGAAGCTTTCTTT. The whole variable domain, remainder taken from reference TRBV18 and TRBJ1-1, is NAGVMQNPRHLVRRRGQEARLRCSPMKGHSHVYWYRQLPEEGLKFMVYLQKENIIDESGMPKERFSAEFPKEGPSILRIQQVVRGDSAAYFCASSPPTGLGTEAFFGQGTRLTVV.

The V gene is TRBV10-3, the J gene TRBJ2-5, with 10 positions matching TRBD2. The V gene end was trimmed by 6 bases and the J gene end by 5 bases; junction bases not matched to a gene: 12. The CDR3 runs 16 residues. The germline V gene encodes CDR1 ENHRY and CDR2 SYGVKD. DNA for the CDR3: TGTGCCATCAGCAAATTAGCGGGGGGCCCCTCGGAGACCCAGTACTTC. It specifies CAISKLAGGPSETQYF.

The chain combines TRBV4-1 with TRBJ1-4, with a possible D match to TRBD1 (5 bases). Trimming removed 5 bases at V and 0 bases at J, with 10 bases between. CDR3 length: 15 amino acids. The germline CDR1 and CDR2 sequences are MGHRA and YSYEKL. This CDR3 reads CASSFLGATNEKLFF. The CDR3 region has the DNA TGCGCCAGCAGCTTCCTGGGGGCAACTAATGAAAAACTGTTTTTT.

This clone occurred once. V usage is TRBV5-1 and J usage is TRBJ1-1, with 8 bases matching TRBD1. V lost 2 bases, J lost 4 bases, and 4 bases stayed unmatched. CDR3 size: 14 residues. Germline V gene sequence: CDR1 SGHRS, CDR2 YFSETQ. The CDR3, as DNA: TGCGCCAGCAGCTTACAGGGGGGTGGCACTGAAGCTTTCTTT. It yields the protein CASSLQGGGTEAFF.

The J gene is TRBJ2-1, the V gene TRBV11-3, with 14 positions matching TRBD2. Germline V gene lookup returns CDR1 SGHNT and CDR2 YENEEA. V gave up 5 bases and J gave up 4 bases; unmatched junction bases: 10. The CDR3 length is 18 residues. The CDR3 DNA is TGTGCCAGCAGCCCCCGTGGACTAGCGGGGGGACCATACAATGAGCAGTTCTTC. Its protein product is CASSPRGLAGGPYNEQFF.

This clone was detected only a few times. V gene TRBV4-2 combines with J gene TRBJ2-3, with D tentatively TRBD1 or TRBD2 (6 bases each). V was pared by 0 bases and J by 8 bases, with 21 bases between. From germline, CDR1 is LGHNA and CDR2 YNFKEQ. There are 17 residues in the CDR3. CDR3 protein: CASSQDSRGATVSTQYF. As DNA, the CDR3 is TGTGCCAGCAGCCAAGATTCGAGGGGGGCCACAGTTAGTACGCAGTATTTT.

The chain couples TRBV5-8 to TRBJ1-2; no firm D call. Germline V lookup: CDR1 SGHTS, CDR2 YDEGEE. V dropped 2 bases and J dropped 1 base, with 6 bases sitting between them. The CDR3 spans 13 residues. The CDR3 here is CASSFSFNYGYTF. CDR3 in DNA: TGTGCCAGCAGCTTCTCCTTTAACTATGGCTACACCTTC.

This chain links TRBV4-1 with TRBJ2-3; TRBD2 aligns across 8 bases. This CDR3 has 15 residues. Germline CDR1 reads MGHRA; CDR2 reads YSYEKL. V shed 2 bases, J shed 5 bases, and the junction held 6 bases outside the gene matches. In DNA, the CDR3 is TGCGCCAGCAGCCAACAGCGGGGGCTACAAGATACGCAGTATTTT. It specifies CASSQQRGLQDTQYF.

The chain carries TRBV6-5 and TRBJ1-2, with 7 nucleotides matching TRBD1. The CDR3 sequence is 15 residues long. Per germline, CDR1 MNHEY and CDR2 SVGAGI. Germline trimming cut 5 bases from V and 1 base from J; bases unmatched to any gene: 7. The CDR3 DNA reads TGTGCCAGCAGTAACACAGGGGCCTATAACTATGGCTACACCTTC. Residues: CASSNTGAYNYGYTF.

The V gene is TRBV15, the J gene TRBJ2-7, with 7 bases identical to TRBD1. Germline V gene lookup returns CDR1 LNHNV and CDR2 YYDKDF (reference sequence). This CDR3 spans 14 amino acids. J was trimmed by 3 bases and V by 5 bases; bases with no gene match: 7. CDR3 in amino acids: CATSSGTDNYEQYF. In nucleotides, the CDR3 is TGTGCCACCAGCTCCGGGACAGATAACTACGAGCAGTACTTC.

This clone was seen more than once but under ten times. This chain joins TRBV5-5 and TRBJ1-1, with D unresolved. V shed 0 bases and J shed 1 base, with 10 bases lying between them. The CDR3 consists of 15 residues. CDR1 and CDR2 from the germline V gene are SGHKS and YYEKEE (reference sequence). The CDR3 DNA reads TGTGCCAGCAGCTTGGGGGTCACTACGAACACTGAAGCTTTCTTT. Translated: CASSLGVTTNTEAFF.